This TCR beta chain came from a study of cytomegalovirus exposure and HLA in healthy donors. Study context: Early released data had approximately 86 million unique TCRs, all coming from HLA-typed donors.

V was pared by 0 bases and J by 16 bases, with 8 bases of the junction left unmatched. The V gene's germline CDR1 is LNHNV and CDR2 YYDKDF (reference sequence). The CDR3 has 13 amino acids. Broader study findings: HLA alleles were associated with around 17,000 TCR beta sequences in a later analysis at 0.05 false discovery rate.

13 Jbeta primers and 60 Vbeta primers were used for the PCR. The method was immunoSEQ multiplex PCR; TCRdb's version includes in-frame clones alone and lacks a portion of them. The table includes about 130,000 clones, about 81% detected once. As regards this clone: Its antigen is unknown.

The chain links TRBV15 to TRBJ1-4; TRBD1 aligns across 7 bases. The sample comprised PBMCs. The TCR originated in a woman aged 25 to 45 in good health and CMV-seronegative. CDR3 nucleotide sequence: TGTGCCACCAGCAGAGACCTAGGACAGGTCCAGTTTTTT. As protein: CATSRDLGQVQFF.